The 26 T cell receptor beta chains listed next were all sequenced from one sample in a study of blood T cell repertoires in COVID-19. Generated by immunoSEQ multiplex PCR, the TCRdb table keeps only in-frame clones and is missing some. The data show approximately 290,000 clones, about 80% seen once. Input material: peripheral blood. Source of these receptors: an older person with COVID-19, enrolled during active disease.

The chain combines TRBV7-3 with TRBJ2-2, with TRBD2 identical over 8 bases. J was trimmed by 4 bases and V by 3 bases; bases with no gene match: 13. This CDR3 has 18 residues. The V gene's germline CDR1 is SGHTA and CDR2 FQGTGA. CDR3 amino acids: CASSLGGRRGKSTGELFF. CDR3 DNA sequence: TGTGCCAGCAGCTTGGGCGGGAGGAGGGGGAAGAGCACCGGGGAGCTGTTTTTT.

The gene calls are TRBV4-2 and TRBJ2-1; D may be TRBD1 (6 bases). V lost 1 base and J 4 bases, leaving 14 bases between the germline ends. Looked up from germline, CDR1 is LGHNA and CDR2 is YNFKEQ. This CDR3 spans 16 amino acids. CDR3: CASSQVWGTTYNEQFF. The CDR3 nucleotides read TGTGCCAGCAGCCAAGTTTGGGGGACAACGTACAATGAGCAGTTCTTC.

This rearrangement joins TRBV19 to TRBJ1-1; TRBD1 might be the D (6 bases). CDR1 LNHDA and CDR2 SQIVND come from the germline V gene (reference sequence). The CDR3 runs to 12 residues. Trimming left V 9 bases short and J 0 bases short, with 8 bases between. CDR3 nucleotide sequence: TGTGCCAGGGACAGCATGAACACTGAAGCTTTCTTT. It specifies CARDSMNTEAFF. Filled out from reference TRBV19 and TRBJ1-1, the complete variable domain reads DGGITQSPKYLFRKEGQNVTLSCEQNLNHDAMYWYRQDPGQGLRLIYYSQIVNDFQKGDIAEGYSVSREKKESFPLTVTSAQKNPTAFYLCARDSMNTEAFFGQGTRLTVV.

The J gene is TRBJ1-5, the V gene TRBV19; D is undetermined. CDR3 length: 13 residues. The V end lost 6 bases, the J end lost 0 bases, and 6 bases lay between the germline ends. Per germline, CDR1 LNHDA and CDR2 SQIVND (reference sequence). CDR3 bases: TGTGCCAGTAGAATTAGTAGCAATCAGCCCCAGCATTTT. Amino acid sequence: CASRISSNQPQHF.

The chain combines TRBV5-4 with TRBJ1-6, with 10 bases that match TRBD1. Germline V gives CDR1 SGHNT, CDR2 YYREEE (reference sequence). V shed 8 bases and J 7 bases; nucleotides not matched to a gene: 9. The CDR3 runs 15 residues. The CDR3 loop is CASRSTGQGNSPLHF. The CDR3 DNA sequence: TGTGCCAGTAGGTCGACGGGACAGGGGAATTCACCCCTCCACTTT.

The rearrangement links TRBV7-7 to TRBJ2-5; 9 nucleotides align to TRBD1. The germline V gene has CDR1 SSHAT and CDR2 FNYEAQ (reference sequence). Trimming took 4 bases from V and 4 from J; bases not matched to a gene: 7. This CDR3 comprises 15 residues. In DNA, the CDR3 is TGTGCCAGCAGCTCCGGGACAGGGACTTCAGAGACCCAGTACTTC. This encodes CASSSGTGTSETQYF.

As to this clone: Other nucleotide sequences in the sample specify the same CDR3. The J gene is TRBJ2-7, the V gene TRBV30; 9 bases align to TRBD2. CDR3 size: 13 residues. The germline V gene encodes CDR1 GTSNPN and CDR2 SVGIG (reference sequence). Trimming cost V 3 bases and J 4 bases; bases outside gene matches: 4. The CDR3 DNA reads TGTGCCTGGAGGGTAGCGGGAGTATACGAGCAGTACTTC. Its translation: CAWRVAGVYEQYF.

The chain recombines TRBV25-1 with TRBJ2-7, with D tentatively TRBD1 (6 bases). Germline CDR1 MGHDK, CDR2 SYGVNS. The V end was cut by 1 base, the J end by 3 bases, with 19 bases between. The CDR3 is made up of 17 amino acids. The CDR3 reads CASSEFGQGRWNYEQYF. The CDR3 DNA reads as TGTGCCAGCAGTGAATTTGGGCAGGGGCGATGGAACTACGAGCAGTACTTC.

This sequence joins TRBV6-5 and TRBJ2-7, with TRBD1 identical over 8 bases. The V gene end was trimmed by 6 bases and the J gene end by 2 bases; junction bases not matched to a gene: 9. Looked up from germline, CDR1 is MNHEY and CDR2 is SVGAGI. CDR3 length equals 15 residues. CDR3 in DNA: TGTGCCAGCAGACCCGGACAGGGAATTACCTACGAGCAGTACTTC. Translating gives CASRPGQGITYEQYF.

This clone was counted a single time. For the CDR3, the DNA is TGCGCCAGCAGCTTCGCTCCCGGAGGGTCCCGATCAAGTAACGGGGAGCTGTTTTTT. Its protein product is CASSFAPGGSRSSNGELFF. The chain joins TRBV5-1 to TRBJ2-2, with a weak D call TRBD2 (6 bases). The germline V gene has CDR1 SGHRS and CDR2 YFSETQ. This CDR3 comprises 19 residues. V lost 2 bases and J 7 bases, leaving 27 bases between the germline ends.

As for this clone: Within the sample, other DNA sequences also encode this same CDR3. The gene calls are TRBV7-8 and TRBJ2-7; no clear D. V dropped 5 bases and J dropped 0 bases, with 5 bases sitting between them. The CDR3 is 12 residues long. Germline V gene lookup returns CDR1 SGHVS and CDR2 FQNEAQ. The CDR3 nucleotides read TGTGCCAGCAGCCTCAGCTCCTACGAGCAGTACTTC. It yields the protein CASSLSSYEQYF.

The chain's CDR3 is CASRITPAGSNQPQHF. As DNA, the CDR3 is TGTGCCAGTAGAATCACTCCGGCGGGTAGCAATCAGCCCCAGCATTTT. This chain links TRBV19 with TRBJ1-5, with D unresolved. In germline, CDR1 is LNHDA, CDR2 SQIVND (reference sequence). The CDR3 extends over 16 amino acids. The V and J ends lost 6 bases and 0 bases respectively, with 15 bases between them.

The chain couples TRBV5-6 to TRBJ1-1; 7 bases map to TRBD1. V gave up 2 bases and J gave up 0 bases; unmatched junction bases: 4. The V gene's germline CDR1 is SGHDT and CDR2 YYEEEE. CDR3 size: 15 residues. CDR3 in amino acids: CASSFGDRLNTEAFF. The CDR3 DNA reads TGTGCCAGCAGCTTCGGGGACAGATTGAACACTGAAGCTTTCTTT.

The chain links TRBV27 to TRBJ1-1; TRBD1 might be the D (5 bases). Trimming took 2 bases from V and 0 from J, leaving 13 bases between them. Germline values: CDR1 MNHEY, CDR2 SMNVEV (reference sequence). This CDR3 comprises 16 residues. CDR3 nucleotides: TGTGCCAGCAGTTTACCCCCCGGGGGGTTGAACACTGAAGCTTTCTTT. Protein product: CASSLPPGGLNTEAFF.

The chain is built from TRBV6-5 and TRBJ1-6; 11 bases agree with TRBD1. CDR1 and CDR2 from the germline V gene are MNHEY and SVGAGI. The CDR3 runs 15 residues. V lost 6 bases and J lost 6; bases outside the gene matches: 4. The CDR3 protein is CASSWTGGRNSPLHF. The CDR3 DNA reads TGTGCCAGCAGCTGGACAGGGGGCCGTAATTCACCCCTCCACTTT.

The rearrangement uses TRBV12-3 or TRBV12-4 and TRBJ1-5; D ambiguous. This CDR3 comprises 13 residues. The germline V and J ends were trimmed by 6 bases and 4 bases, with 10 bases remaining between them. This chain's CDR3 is CASSDAGNQPQHF. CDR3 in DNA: TGTGCCAGCAGCGACGCGGGGAATCAGCCCCAGCATTTT.

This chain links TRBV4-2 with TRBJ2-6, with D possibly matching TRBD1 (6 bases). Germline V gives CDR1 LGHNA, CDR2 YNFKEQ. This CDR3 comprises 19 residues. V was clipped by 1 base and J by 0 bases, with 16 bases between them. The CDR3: CASSQAARDTISGANVLTF. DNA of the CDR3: TGTGCCAGCAGCCAAGCAGCCCGGGACACAATCTCTGGGGCCAACGTCCTGACTTTC.

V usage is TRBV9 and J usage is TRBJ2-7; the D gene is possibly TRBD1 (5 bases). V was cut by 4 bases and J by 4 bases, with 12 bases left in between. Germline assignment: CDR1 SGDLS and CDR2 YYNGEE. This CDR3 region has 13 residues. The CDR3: CASSPNQGYEQYF. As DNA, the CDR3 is TGTGCCAGCAGCCCGAATCAGGGATACGAGCAGTACTTC.

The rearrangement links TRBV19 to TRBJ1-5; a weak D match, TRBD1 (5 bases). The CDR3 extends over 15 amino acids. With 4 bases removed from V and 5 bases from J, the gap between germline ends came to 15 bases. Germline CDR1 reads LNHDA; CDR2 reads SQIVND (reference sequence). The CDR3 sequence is CASSRGSAGHQPQHF. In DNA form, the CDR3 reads TGTGCCAGTAGTAGGGGGTCGGCGGGACATCAGCCCCAGCATTTT.

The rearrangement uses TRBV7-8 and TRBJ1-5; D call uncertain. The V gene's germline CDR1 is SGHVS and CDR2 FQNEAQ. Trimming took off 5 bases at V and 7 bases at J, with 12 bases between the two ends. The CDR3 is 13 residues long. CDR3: CASSRTRFQPQHF. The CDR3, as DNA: TGTGCCAGCAGCAGGACTCGTTTCCAGCCCCAGCATTTT.

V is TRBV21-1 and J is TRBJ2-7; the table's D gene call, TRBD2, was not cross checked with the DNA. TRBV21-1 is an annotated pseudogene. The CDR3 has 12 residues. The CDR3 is CASTGGLHEQYF. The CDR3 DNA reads TGTGCCAGCACGGGAGGCCTACACGAGCAGTACTTC.

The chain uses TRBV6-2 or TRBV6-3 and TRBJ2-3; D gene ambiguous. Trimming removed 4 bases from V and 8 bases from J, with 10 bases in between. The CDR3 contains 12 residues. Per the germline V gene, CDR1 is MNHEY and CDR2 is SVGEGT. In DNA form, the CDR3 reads TGTGCCAGCAGTTTAAATCACGGTACGCAGTATTTT. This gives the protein CASSLNHGTQYF.

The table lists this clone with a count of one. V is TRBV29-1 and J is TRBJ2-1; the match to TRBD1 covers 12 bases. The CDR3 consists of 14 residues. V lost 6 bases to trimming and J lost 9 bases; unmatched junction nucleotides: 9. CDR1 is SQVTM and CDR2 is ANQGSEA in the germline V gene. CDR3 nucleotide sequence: TGCAGCGTCAGGACTGGGACAGGGGGCGTTGAGCAGTTCTTC. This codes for CSVRTGTGGVEQFF.

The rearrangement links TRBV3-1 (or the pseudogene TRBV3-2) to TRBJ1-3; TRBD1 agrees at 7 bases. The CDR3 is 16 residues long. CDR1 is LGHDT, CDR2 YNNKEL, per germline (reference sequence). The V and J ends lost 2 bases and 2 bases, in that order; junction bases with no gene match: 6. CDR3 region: CASSQRGGSAGNTIYF. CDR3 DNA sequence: TGTGCCAGCAGCCAAAGAGGGGGCAGCGCTGGAAACACCATATATTTT.

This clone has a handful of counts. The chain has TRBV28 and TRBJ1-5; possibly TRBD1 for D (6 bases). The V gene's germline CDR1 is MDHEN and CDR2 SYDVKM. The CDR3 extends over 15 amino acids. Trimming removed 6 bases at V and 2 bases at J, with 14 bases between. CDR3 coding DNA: TGTGCCAGCAGGACACAGGGCAGGGGCAATCAGCCCCAGCATTTT. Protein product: CASRTQGRGNQPQHF. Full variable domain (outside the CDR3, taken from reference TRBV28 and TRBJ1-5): DVKVTQSSRYLVKRTGEKVFLECVQDMDHENMFWYRQDPGLGLRLIYFSYDVKMKEKGDIPEGYSVSREKKERFSLILESASTNQTSMYLCASRTQGRGNQPQHFGDGTRLSIL.

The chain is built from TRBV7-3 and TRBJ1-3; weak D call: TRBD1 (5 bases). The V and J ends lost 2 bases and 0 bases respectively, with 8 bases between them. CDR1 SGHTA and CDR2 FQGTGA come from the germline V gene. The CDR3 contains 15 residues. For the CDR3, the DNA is TGTGCCAGCAGCTTACAGGGCGGCTCTGGAAACACCATATATTTT. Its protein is CASSLQGGSGNTIYF.